These 13 T cell receptor beta chains share one sample of origin, sequenced in a study of T cells in Graves' hyperthyroidism and ophthalmopathy. Researchers amplified the TCR beta CDR3 regions from RNA transcripts. The TCR CDR3 first-round RT-PCR relied on the HTBI primer set. TCRdb re-derived calls from the multiplex PCR reads in MiXCR, one entry per CDR3 protein. The profile shows approximately 600,000 distinct CDR3 sequences, about 14% of them singletons. Source material: blood. Receptors originate from a woman aged 30 to 39 with Graves' hyperthyroidism that later progressed to Graves' ophthalmopathy.

The genes are TRBV7-2 and TRBJ2-1, with 11 bases identical to TRBD2. The CDR3 extends over 18 amino acids. Trimming at V came to 3 bases and at J to 12 bases, leaving 19 bases not matched to a gene. Germline CDR1 and CDR2: SGHTA and FQGNSA. The CDR3 is CASSLVSVLAGGMEGQFF. CDR3 DNA sequence: TGTGCCAGCAGCTTGGTTAGCGTCCTAGCGGGGGGTATGGAGGGGCAGTTCTTC.

This clonotype occurred many times. The chain joins TRBV4-1 to TRBJ2-7, with D perhaps matching TRBD1 or TRBD2 (5 bases each). Germline values: CDR1 MGHRA, CDR2 YSYEKL. V lost 4 bases, J lost 3 bases, and 13 bases lay in between. The CDR3 runs to 14 residues. In DNA form, the CDR3 reads TGCGCCAGCAGCCCCGGGACGTATCACTACGAGCAGTACTTC. Translated, it gives CASSPGTYHYEQYF.

The chain uses TRBV27 and TRBJ2-3, with 14 bases fitting TRBD2. V lost 3 bases, J lost 0 bases, and 8 bases stayed unmatched. Germline V gives CDR1 MNHEY, CDR2 SMNVEV (reference sequence). The CDR3 consists of 19 residues. CDR3 nucleotide sequence: TGTGCCAGCAGTTTCCTAGTCGGACTAGCGGGAGGAAGCACAGATACGCAGTATTTT. Translated: CASSFLVGLAGGSTDTQYF.

This clonotype was seen many times. One end of the junction fails to match germline, which may point to a read error. This chain connects TRBV11-2 to TRBJ2-5; 7 bases align to TRBD2. The length of the CDR3 is 15 residues. The germline CDR1 and CDR2 sequences are SGHAT and FQNNGV. CDR3 region: CASSLASGLQEAQYF. CDR3 DNA: TGTGCCAGCAGCTTGGCCTCGGGACTACAAGAGGCCCAGTACTTC.

This clonotype was seen many times. V is TRBV11-3 and J is TRBJ2-1; TRBD2 matches at 8 bases. Germline assignment: CDR1 SGHNT and CDR2 YENEEA. This CDR3 has 15 amino acids. V was clipped by 3 bases and J by 9 bases; unmatched bases: 10. CDR3 in DNA: TGTGCCAGCAGCTTTCCTTCGTGGCGGGAGGCTGAGCAGTTCTTC. This encodes CASSFPSWREAEQFF.

The sample holds many counts of this clonotype. V usage is TRBV7-2 and J usage is TRBJ1-6; D is unresolved. The CDR3 runs 15 residues. Per the germline V gene, CDR1 is SGHTA and CDR2 is FQGNSA. Trimming took off 2 bases at V and 7 bases at J, with 12 bases between the two ends. The DNA for the CDR3 is TGTGCCAGCAGCTTACCCGGACTGGGGAATTCACCCCTCCACTTT. It encodes CASSLPGLGNSPLHF.

This clonotype was counted many times. V gene TRBV19 combines with J gene TRBJ1-5, with D uncertain. Per germline, CDR1 LNHDA and CDR2 SQIVND (reference sequence). V lost 5 bases to trimming and J lost 5 bases, with 13 bases between them. The CDR3 covers 14 residues. The CDR3 coding sequence is TGTGCCAGTAGTCTGATGCCCTGGTATCAGCCCCAGCATTTT. Protein: CASSLMPWYQPQHF.

This clonotype was counted at least ten times. V usage is TRBV14 and J usage is TRBJ1-6; D gene ambiguous. The CDR3 totals 13 residues. CDR1 and CDR2 from the germline V gene are SGHDN and FVKESK. The V end was cut by 0 bases, the J end by 8 bases, with 5 bases between. CDR3 sequence: CASSQERDSPLHF. Here the CDR3 DNA reads TGTGCCAGCAGCCAAGAACGGGATTCACCCCTCCACTTT.

Only a few counts were recorded for this clonotype. The chain joins TRBV7-9 to TRBJ2-7; the match to TRBD2 covers 7 bases. The CDR3 covers 12 residues. Germline loops: CDR1 SEHNR, CDR2 FQNEAQ (reference sequence). J gave up 7 bases and V 4 bases, and 4 bases lay outside the gene matches. The CDR3 nucleotides read TGTGCCAGCAGCTCCTACGGGGGGGAGCAGTACTTC. This translates into CASSSYGGEQYF.

V is TRBV29-1 and J is TRBJ2-1; D might be TRBD1 or TRBD2, each matching 7 bases. The CDR3 covers 17 residues. The V gene lost 7 bases and the J gene lost 1 base, with 23 bases spanning the gap. Germline-derived CDR1 and CDR2 are SQVTM and ANQGSEA. The CDR3 here is CSARQGTGGSSYNEQFF. The CDR3 DNA follows: TGCAGCGCTCGACAGGGAACTGGCGGGAGTTCCTACAATGAGCAGTTCTTC.

This clonotype appeared many times. This chain connects TRBV10-3 to TRBJ1-5; 9 positions match TRBD1. This CDR3 is built from 19 residues. Trimming took 3 bases from V and 1 from J; bases not matched to a gene: 13. The germline gives CDR1 ENHRY, CDR2 SYGVKD. The CDR3 DNA is TGTGCCATCAGTGAAGTAATAGGACAGGGGCTCGGGAGCAATCAGCCCCAGCATTTT. Amino acid sequence: CAISEVIGQGLGSNQPQHF.

The sample holds many counts of this clonotype. The chain recombines TRBV6-1 with TRBJ1-3; 7 bases fit TRBD1. J lost 0 bases, V lost 5 bases, and 4 bases had no gene match. Germline CDR1 reads MNHNS; CDR2 reads SASEGT. This CDR3 comprises 15 residues. DNA for the CDR3: TGTGCCAGCAGTTCATGGGACAGCTCTGGAAACACCATATATTTT. Residues: CASSSWDSSGNTIYF.

Many counts were recorded for this clonotype. The chain combines TRBV7-9 with TRBJ1-3; no clear D gene. This CDR3 comprises 14 residues. The V end lost 1 base, the J end lost 7 bases, and 11 bases lay between the germline ends. Germline V gene sequence: CDR1 SEHNR, CDR2 FQNEAQ (reference sequence). The CDR3 sequence is CASSLEGSLNTIYF. CDR3 bases: TGTGCCAGCAGCTTAGAGGGCAGTCTCAACACCATATATTTT.